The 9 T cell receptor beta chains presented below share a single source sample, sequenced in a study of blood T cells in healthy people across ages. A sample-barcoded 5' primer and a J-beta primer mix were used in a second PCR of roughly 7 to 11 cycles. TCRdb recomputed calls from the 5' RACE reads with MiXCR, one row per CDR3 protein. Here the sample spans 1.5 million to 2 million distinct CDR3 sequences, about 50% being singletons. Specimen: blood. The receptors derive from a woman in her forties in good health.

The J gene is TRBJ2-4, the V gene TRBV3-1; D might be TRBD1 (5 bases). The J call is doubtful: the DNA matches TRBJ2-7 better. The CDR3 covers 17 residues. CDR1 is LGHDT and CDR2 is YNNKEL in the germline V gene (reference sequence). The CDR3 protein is CASSQRGRKGYVSEQYF. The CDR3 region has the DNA TGTGCCAGCAGCCAAAGGGGCAGAAAGGGGTACGTGTCCGAGCAGTACTTC.

This CDR3 is CASSIPPFTDTQYF. The CDR3 bases are TGTGCCAGCAGTATACCTCCATTCACAGATACGCAGTATTTT. This rearrangement joins TRBV27 to TRBJ2-3; the D is unclear. V shed 5 bases and J shed 2 bases, with 11 bases lying between them. The CDR3 length is 14 residues. Germline CDR1 and CDR2: MNHEY and SMNVEV (reference sequence).

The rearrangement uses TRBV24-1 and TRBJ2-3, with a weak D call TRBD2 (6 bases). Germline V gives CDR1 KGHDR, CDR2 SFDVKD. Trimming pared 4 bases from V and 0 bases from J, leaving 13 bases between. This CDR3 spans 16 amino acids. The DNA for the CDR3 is TGTGCCACCAGTGACCGTGGAGGGCCTAGCACAGATACGCAGTATTTT. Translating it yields CATSDRGGPSTDTQYF.

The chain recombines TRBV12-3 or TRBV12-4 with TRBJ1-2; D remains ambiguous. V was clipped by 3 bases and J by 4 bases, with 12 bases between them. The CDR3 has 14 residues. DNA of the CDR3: TGTGCCAGCAGTTTCCGGCGAGGAGGCTATGGCTACACCTTC. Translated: CASSFRRGGYGYTF.

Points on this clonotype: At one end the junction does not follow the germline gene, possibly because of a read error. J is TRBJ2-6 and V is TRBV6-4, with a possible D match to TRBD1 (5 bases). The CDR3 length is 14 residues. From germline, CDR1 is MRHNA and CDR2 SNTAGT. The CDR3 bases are TGTGCCACCTCCGACAGAGCTGGGGCCAACGTCCAGACTTTC. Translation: CATSDRAGANVQTF.

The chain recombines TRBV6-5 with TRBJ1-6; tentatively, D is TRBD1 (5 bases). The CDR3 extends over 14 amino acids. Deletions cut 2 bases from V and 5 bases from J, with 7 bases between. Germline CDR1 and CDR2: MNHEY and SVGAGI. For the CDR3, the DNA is TGTGCCAGCAGTTACAAGGGGAATAATTCACCCCTCCACTTT. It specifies CASSYKGNNSPLHF.

The CDR3 DNA is TGCAGCGTTGAAGATTACGACGGGGATGGCTACACCTTC. Amino acid sequence: CSVEDYDGDGYTF. The rearrangement joins TRBV29-1 to TRBJ1-2; no clear D. Per the germline V gene, CDR1 is SQVTM and CDR2 is ANQGSEA. V was cut by 0 bases and J by 6 bases, with 11 bases left in between. The CDR3 is 13 amino acids.

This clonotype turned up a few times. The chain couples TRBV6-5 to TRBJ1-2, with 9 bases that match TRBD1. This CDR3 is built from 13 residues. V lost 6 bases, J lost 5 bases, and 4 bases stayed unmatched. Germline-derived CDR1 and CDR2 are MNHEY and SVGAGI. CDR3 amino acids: CASSDDRGYGYTF. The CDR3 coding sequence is TGTGCCAGCAGCGATGACAGGGGGTATGGCTACACCTTC.

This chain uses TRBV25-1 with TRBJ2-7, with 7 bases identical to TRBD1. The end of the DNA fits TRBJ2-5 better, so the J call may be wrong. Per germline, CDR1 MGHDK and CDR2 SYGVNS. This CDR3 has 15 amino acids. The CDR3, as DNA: TGTGCCAGCAGTGAATACGACAGGGAACCAGAGACCCAGTACTTC. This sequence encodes CASSEYDREPETQYF.